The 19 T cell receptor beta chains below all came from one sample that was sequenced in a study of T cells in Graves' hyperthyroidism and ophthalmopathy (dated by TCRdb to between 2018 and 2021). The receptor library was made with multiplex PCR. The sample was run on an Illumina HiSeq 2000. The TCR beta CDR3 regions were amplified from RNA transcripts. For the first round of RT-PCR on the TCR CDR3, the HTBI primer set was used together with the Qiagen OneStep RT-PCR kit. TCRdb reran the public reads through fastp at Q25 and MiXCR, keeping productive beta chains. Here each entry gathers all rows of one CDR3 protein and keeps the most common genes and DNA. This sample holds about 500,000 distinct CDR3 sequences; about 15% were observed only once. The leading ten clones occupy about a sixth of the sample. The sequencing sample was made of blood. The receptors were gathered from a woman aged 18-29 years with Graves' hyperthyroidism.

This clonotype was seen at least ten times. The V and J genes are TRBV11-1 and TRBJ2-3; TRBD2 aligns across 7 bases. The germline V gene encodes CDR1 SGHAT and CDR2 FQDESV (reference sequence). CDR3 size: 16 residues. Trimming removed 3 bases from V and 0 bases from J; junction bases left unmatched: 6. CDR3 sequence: CASSLKLAPSTDTQYF. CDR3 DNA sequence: TGTGCCAGCAGCTTGAAACTAGCGCCCAGCACAGATACGCAGTATTTT.

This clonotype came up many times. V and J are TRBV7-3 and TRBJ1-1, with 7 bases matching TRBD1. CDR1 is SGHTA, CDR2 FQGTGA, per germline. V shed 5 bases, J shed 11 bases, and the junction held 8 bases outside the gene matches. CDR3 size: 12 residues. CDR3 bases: TGTGCCAGCAGCGAGTCCCAGGGACAGGCTTTCTTT. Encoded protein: CASSESQGQAFF.

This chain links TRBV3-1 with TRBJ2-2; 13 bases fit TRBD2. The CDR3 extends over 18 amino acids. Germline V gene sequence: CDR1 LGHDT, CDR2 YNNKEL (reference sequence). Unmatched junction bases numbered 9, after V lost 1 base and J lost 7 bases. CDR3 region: CASSQARGLAGAGGELFF. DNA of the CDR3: TGTGCCAGCAGCCAAGCGAGAGGACTAGCGGGAGCTGGCGGGGAGCTGTTTTTT.

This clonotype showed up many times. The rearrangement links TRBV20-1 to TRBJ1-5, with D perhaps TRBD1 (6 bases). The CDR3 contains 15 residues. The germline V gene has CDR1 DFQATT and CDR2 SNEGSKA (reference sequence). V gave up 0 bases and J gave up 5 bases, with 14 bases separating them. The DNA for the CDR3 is TGCAGTGCTAGAGATCGAACAGGGAGGTATCAGCCCCAGCATTTT. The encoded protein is CSARDRTGRYQPQHF.

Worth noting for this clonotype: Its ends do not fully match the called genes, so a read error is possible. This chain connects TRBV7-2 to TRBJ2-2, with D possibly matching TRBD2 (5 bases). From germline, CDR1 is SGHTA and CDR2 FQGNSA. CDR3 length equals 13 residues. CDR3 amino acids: CASSLAVAGELFF. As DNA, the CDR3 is TGTGCCAGCAGCCTAGCTGTAGCCGGGGAGCTGTTTTTT.

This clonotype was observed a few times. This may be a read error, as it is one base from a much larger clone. The CDR3 DNA reads as TGTACCAGCAGTGGGTCAGGCTTCCCCTCCTACGAGCAGTACTTC. Translated: CTSSGSGFPSYEQYF. The chain links TRBV27 to TRBJ2-7, with D unresolved. This CDR3 spans 15 amino acids. Germline V CDR1 and CDR2: MNHEY, SMNVEV (reference sequence).

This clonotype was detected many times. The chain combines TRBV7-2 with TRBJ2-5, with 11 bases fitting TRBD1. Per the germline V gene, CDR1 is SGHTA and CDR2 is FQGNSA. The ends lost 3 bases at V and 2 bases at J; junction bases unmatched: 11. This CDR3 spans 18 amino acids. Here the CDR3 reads CASSLAGQGARGQETQYF. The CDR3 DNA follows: TGTGCCAGCAGCTTGGCCGGACAGGGGGCACGGGGACAAGAGACCCAGTACTTC.

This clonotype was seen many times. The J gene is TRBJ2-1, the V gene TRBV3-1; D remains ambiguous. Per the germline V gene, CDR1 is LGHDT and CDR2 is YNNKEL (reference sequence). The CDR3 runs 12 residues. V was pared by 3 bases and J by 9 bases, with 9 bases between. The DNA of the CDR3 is TGTGCCAGCAGCCACACCCCCCCTGAGCAGTTCTTC. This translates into CASSHTPPEQFF.

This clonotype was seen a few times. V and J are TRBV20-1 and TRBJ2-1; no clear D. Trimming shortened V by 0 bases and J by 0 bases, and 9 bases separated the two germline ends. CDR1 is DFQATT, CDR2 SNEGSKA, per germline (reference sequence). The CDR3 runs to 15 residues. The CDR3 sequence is CSARELLSSYNEQFF. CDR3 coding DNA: TGCAGTGCTAGAGAGCTCCTCAGCTCCTACAATGAGCAGTTCTTC.

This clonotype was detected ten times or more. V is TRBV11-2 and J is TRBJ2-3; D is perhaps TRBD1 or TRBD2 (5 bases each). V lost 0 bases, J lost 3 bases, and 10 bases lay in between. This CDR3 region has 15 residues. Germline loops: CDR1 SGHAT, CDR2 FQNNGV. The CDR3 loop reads CASSLDGTVTDTQYF. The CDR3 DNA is TGTGCCAGCAGCTTAGATGGGACGGTTACAGATACGCAGTATTTT.

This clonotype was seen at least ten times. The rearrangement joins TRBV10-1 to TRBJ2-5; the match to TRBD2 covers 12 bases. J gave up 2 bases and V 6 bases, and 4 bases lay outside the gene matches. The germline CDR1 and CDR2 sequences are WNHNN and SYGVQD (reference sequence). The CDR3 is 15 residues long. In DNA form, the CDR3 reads TGCGCCAGCAGCTCCGGACTAGCGGGACAAGAGACCCAGTACTTC. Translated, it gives CASSSGLAGQETQYF.

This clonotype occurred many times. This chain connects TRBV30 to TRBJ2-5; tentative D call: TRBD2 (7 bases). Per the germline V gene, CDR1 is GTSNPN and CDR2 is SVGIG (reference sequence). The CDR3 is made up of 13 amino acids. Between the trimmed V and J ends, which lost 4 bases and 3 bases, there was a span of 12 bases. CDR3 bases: TGTGCCTGGAAGGGGGGGGGGAAAGAGACCCAGTACTTC. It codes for CAWKGGGKETQYF.

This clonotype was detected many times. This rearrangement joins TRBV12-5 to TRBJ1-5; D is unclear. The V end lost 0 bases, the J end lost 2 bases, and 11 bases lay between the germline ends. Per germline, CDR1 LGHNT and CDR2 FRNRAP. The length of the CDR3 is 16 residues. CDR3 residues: CASGLVQMEGNQPQHF. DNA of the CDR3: TGTGCTAGTGGTTTGGTACAAATGGAGGGCAATCAGCCCCAGCATTTT.

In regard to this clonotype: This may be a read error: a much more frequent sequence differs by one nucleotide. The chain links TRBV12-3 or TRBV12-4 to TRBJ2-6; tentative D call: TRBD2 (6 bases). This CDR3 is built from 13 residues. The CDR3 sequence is CACSSGSTNVLTF. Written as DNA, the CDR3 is TGTGCCTGCAGTTCCGGGAGCACCAACGTCCTGACTTTC.

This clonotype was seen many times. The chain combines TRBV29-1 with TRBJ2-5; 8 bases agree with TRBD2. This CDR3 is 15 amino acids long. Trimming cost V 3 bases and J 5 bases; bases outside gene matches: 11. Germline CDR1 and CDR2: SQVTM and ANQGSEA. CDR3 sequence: CSVEPLSGGEETQYF. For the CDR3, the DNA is TGCAGCGTTGAGCCCCTGAGCGGGGGAGAGGAGACCCAGTACTTC.

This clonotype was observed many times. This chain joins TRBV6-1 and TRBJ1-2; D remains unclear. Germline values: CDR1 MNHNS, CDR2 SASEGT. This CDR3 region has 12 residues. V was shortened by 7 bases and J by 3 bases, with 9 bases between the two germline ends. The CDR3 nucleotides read TGTGCCAGCACCGCCGAAGACTATGGCTACACCTTC. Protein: CASTAEDYGYTF.

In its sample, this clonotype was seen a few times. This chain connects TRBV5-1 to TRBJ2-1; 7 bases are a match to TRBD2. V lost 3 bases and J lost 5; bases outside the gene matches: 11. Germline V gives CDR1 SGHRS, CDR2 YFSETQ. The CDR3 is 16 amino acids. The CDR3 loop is CASSSSISGRNNEQFF. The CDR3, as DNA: TGCGCCAGCAGCTCAAGTATTAGCGGGCGAAACAATGAGCAGTTCTTC. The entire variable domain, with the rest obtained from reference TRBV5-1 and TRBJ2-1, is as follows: KAGVTQTPRYLIKTRGQQVTLSCSPISGHRSVSWYQQTPGQGLQFLFEYFSETQRNKGNFPGRFSGRQFSNSRSEMNVSTLELGDSALYLCASSSSISGRNNEQFFGPGTRLTVL.

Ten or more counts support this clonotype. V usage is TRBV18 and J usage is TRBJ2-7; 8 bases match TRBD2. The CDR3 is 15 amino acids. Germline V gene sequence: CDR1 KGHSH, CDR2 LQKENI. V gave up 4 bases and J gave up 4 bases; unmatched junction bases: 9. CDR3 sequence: CASSQSGSGVYEQYF. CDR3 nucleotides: TGTGCCAGCTCACAGAGCGGGAGCGGAGTATACGAGCAGTACTTC.

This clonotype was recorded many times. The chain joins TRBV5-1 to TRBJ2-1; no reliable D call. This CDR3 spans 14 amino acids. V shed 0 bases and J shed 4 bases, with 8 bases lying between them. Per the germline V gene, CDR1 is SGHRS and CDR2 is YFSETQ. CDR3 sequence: CASSLGSLYNEQFF. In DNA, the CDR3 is TGCGCCAGCAGCTTGGGATCCCTTTACAATGAGCAGTTCTTC.